This record looks at one T cell receptor (beta chain) sequence and its context. Its cognate antigen has yet to be identified. No base quality information exists; no much larger clone differs at one position. These data are taken from a study of blood T cell repertoires in COVID-19 (dated by TCRdb to 2018 to 2021). Regarding the study in general: Samples from collaborators originated in the United States, Italy and Spain and spanned both the acute and convalescent phases of COVID-19. The material from the prospective study consisted of cDNA or gDNA derived from T cells, B-cell-depleted T cells, or PBMCs. The dataset comprised deeply sampled blood TCRbeta repertoires from subjects exposed to, actively infected with, or recovered from COVID-19. A freely available public database, intended as a resource for researchers studying the immune response to SARS-CoV-2, is where the repertoires were released. The samples were drawn from two sources: the first 160 participants of the ongoing ImmuneRACE study, and 1,200 or so subjects contributed by 6 global collaborators. The sample metadata nearly always contained a de-identified subject ID, COVID-19 status, age in years and sex. Where available, HLA class I and class II types were obtained from metadata supplied by the sample provider rather than from assay-based typing. Study-wide conclusions, independent of this receptor: How much clinical and demographic metadata was included differed by source and by participant, and the metadata was provided uncurated.

The immunoSEQ Assay, a bias-controlled multiplex PCR, was used to amplify TCRbeta CDR3 regions from genomic DNA. For the original study's pipeline: The number of nucleated cells in each sample was estimated from the amplification of reference gene primers within the assay. To quantify the absolute abundance of each unique TCRbeta CDR3 rearrangement, sequence reads were collapsed and filtered. For each sample, productive Simpson clonality was calculated as the square root of Simpson's diversity index over productive rearrangements. In TCRdb, the immuneACCESS table is reduced to in-frame sequences with V and J assigned. These tables do not hold every clone; where another copy was compared, an unresolved V gene accounts for under half, and the others remain unexplained. V, J and clone size are taken as reported in that table, and D and trimming were inferred from the DNA itself. The sample table contains some 200,000 clones; only one count was recorded for approximately 84% of them. The ten largest account for 7.8% of the sample.

Deletion took 8 bases off V and 0 bases off J, with a span of 8 bases between the germline ends. Sequences LNHNV (CDR1) and YYDKDF (CDR2) are obtained from the germline V gene (reference sequence). The CDR3 contains 13 residues, cysteine and phenylalanine counted. The only DNA kept is the CDR3, 39 bases in frame from the first base. At one collaborating source in Seattle, patients were enrolled during active infection and were followed longitudinally through the course of disease. Collaborating institutions collected whole blood in K2EDTA tubes following their own protocols. Collaborator samples were shipped for TCRbeta analysis as frozen whole blood, isolated PBMCs, or DNA extracted from either sample type.

In this chain, TRBV15 is recombined with TRBJ2-1, and perhaps TRBD2 as D gene, on 5 matching bases. Sequencing was carried out using peripheral blood. This receptor was identified in a woman at least 80 years old with COVID-19, enrolled during active disease. The CDR3 protein sequence reads: CATGGSSYNEQFF. The DNA sequence is given as TGTGCCACCGGTGGGAGCTCCTACAATGAGCAGTTCTTC. The CDR3 plus the reference TRBV15 and TRBJ2-1 genes for the other parts give the full variable domain: DAMVIQNPRYQVTQFGKPVTLSCSQTLNHNVMYWYQQKSSQAPKLLFHYYDKDFNNEADTPDNFQSRRPNTSFCFLDIRSPGLGDTAMYLCATGGSSYNEQFFGPGTRLTVL.